This TCR beta chain was found in a study of response to subunit inactivated influenza vaccine. The CDR3 loop spans 14 amino acids. Germline V CDR1 and CDR2: DFQATT, SNEGSKA (reference sequence). The V gene lost 0 bases and the J gene lost 10 bases, with 18 bases spanning the gap. Notes on this clonotype: Its matching antigen is unknown.

Study-wide results and caveats: With each seasonal influenza vaccination, the authors suggested, few new T cells are recruited.

MiXCR, run by TCRdb on the RT-PCR reads, gives a single entry per CDR3 protein. The table shows about 780,000 distinct CDR3 sequences, with under 20% occurring only once. The source is a man aged 50 to 60 who received an inactivated influenza vaccine. The material sequenced was PBMCs from blood, taken 5 days after vaccination. The genes are TRBV20-1 and TRBJ2-5; D may match TRBD1 or TRBD2 (5 bases each). The CDR3: CSARDLGQFGNQYF. CDR3 DNA sequence: TGCAGTGCTAGAGATCTGGGGCAGTTCGGGAACCAGTACTTC.